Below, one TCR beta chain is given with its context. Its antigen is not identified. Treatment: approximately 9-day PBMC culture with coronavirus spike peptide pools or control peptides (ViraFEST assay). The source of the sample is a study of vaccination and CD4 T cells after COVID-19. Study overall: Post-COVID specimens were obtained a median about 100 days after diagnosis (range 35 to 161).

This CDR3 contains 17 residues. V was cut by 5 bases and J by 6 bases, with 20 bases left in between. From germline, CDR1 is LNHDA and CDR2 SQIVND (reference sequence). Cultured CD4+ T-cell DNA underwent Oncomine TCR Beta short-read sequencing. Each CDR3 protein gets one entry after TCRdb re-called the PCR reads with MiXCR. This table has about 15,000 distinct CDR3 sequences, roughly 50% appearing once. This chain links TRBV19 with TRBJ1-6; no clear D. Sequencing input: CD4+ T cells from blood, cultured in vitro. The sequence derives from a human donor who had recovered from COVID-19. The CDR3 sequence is CASSVRREQWSNSPLHF. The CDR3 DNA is TGTGCCAGTAGTGTCCGGCGGGAGCAATGGTCTAATTCACCCCTCCACTTT. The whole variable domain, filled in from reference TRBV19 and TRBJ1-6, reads DGGITQSPKYLFRKEGQNVTLSCEQNLNHDAMYWYRQDPGQGLRLIYYSQIVNDFQKGDIAEGYSVSREKKESFPLTVTSAQKNPTAFYLCASSVRREQWSNSPLHFGNGTRLTVT.